Listed below are T cell receptor beta chains from one sample, sequenced in a study of cytotoxic CD8 clonotypes in ibrutinib-treated CLL. The data were produced by immunoSEQ multiplex PCR, yet TCRdb's version contains in-frame clones alone and is incomplete. The profile shows more than 110,000 clones, over 75% of them singletons. The sequences come from PBMCs, collected after 36 months of ibrutinib treatment. The receptors stem from a human donor with chronic lymphocytic leukemia. Each CDR3 is given with its conserved first and last residue. The D gene is left open where the match is weak. Only some rows state a clone size, as once, few, many or a class for expanded clones.

>TRBD1|TRBJ1-5|NA|TRBV28
TGTGCCAGCAGTGTTACAGGGGGCAGTCAGCCCCAGCATTTT
CASSVTGGSQPQHF
>NA|TRBJ2-7|once|TRBV7-6
TGTGCCAGCAGCTTACCCCCCAGGGGGGACGGGGCTTACGAGCAGTACTTC
CASSLPPRGDGAYEQYF
>TRBD2|TRBJ2-7|once|TRBV4-2
TGTGCCAGCAGCCAAATGACTAGCGGGAGCGGGATCTACGAGCAGTACTTC
CASSQMTSGSGIYEQYF
>NA|TRBJ1-5|NA|TRBV7-3
TGTGCCAGCTACAGGGACACCTTTAGCAATCAGCCCCAGCATTTT
CASYRDTFSNQPQHF
>NA|TRBJ2-5|NA|TRBV19
TGTGCCAGTAGTAAGCGACCGACCATGAGCCCGGAGACCCAGTACTTC
CASSKRPTMSPETQYF
>NA|TRBJ1-5|once|TRBV2
TGTGCCAGCAGTGAAAGGGTTCGTCAGCCCCAGCATTTT
CASSERVRQPQHF
>NA|TRBJ1-1|NA|TRBV2
TGTGCCAGCAAGGGGGGACGGGCGAACACTGAAGCTTTCTTT
CASKGGRANTEAFF
>NA|TRBJ2-3|NA|TRBV30
TGTGCCTGCGCGAGCACAGATACGCAGTATTTT
CACASTDTQYF
>NA|TRBJ2-1|NA|TRBV30
TGTGCCTGGAGTGTACGGTCTCAGCGGATATCCTACAATGAGCAGTTCTTC
CAWSVRSQRISYNEQFF
>NA|TRBJ1-6|NA|TRBV7-6
TGTGCCAGCAGCTTCATTGGGGGGAATTCACCCCTCCACTTT
CASSFIGGNSPLHF
>TRBD2|TRBJ2-3|NA|TRBV11-3
TGTGCCAGCAGCCTAGGACTAGCGGGAGATACGCAGTATTTT
CASSLGLAGDTQYF
>NA|TRBJ1-2|NA|TRBV28
TGTGCCAGCAGTTTAAATGTGGGGGGACACGGGGACTATGGCTACACCTTC
CASSLNVGGHGDYGYTF
>NA|TRBJ1-1|medium-sized|TRBV19
TGTGCCAGTAGGTCCGGCGCTGAAGCTTTCTTT
CASRSGAEAFF
>NA|TRBJ2-7|many|TRBV5-6
TGTGCCAGCAGCTTTCTGGGGAAGACCTACGAGCAGTACTTC
CASSFLGKTYEQYF
>TRBD2|TRBJ2-1|NA|TRBV5-4
TGTGCCAGCGGAGGGGGCGGGGGGGCTCAGAATGAGCAGTTCTTC
CASGGGGGAQNEQFF
>NA|TRBJ2-7|NA|TRBV4-1
TGCGCCAGCAGCCAAGTAGGGCGGTCCTACGAGCAGTACTTC
CASSQVGRSYEQYF
>NA|TRBJ2-3|NA|TRBV6-1
TGTGCCAGCAGTGTCGCAGGGAAAGGTTCAGATACGCAGTATTTT
CASSVAGKGSDTQYF
>NA|TRBJ2-3|NA|TRBV7-9
TGTGCCAGCAGCTTAGGGCGGGGCGGCACAGATACGCAGTATTTT
CASSLGRGGTDTQYF
>NA|TRBJ2-1|NA|TRBV9
TGTGCCAGCAGCGCTCTCGAATACAATGAGCAGTTCTTC
CASSALEYNEQFF
>NA|TRBJ2-1|NA|TRBV10-2
TGCGCCAGCAGTAGAGATCCGAGCTCCTACAATGAGCAGTTCTTC
CASSRDPSSYNEQFF
>NA|TRBJ2-7|NA|TRBV27
TGTGCCAGCAGGAACTCCGAAATCAAGGACTCAGCCTACGAGCAGTACTTC
CASRNSEIKDSAYEQYF
>NA|TRBJ2-6|NA|TRBV4-2
TGTGCCAGTGCAGGGCTCTCGCACTCTGGGGCCAACGTCCTGACTTTC
CASAGLSHSGANVLTF
>NA|TRBJ2-3|few|TRBV27
TGTGCCAGCAGTTTATTAGGTAGCACAGATACGCAGTATTTT
CASSLLGSTDTQYF
>TRBD1|TRBJ1-2|NA|TRBV10-2
TGCGCCAGCAGTGTCAACAGGGGCGGAATCTATGGCTACACCTTC
CASSVNRGGIYGYTF
>NA|TRBJ1-1|few|TRBV18
TGTGCCAGCTCACCACGGGGGGCGGTCACTGAAGCTTTCTTT
CASSPRGAVTEAFF
>TRBD2|TRBJ2-1|many|TRBV7-9
TGTGCCAGCAGCCCAGGGACTAGCGGGAGCAATGAGCAGTTCTTC
CASSPGTSGSNEQFF
>NA|TRBJ2-5|NA|TRBV19
TGTGCCAGTAGTATCGGAGGGGGCCGTAAGGGAGAGACCCAGTACTTC
CASSIGGGRKGETQYF
>NA|TRBJ1-1|NA|TRBV19
TGTGCCAGTAGTATAGCGGGGCTCGGCACTGAAGCTTTCTTT
CASSIAGLGTEAFF
>NA|TRBJ1-1|NA|TRBV2
TGTGCCAGCAGTGAATTGGTTTCGAACACTGAAGCTTTCTTT
CASSELVSNTEAFF
>NA|TRBJ1-1|once|TRBV30
TGTGCCTGGAGTAGCGGGGTACGTACTGAAGCTTTCTTT
CAWSSGVRTEAFF
>NA|TRBJ1-3|NA|TRBV4-1
TGCGCCAGCAGCCAAGTCGCGGGCATCTCTGGAAACACCATATATTTT
CASSQVAGISGNTIYF
>NA|TRBJ1-6|few|TRBV27
TGTGCCAGCCACTCTACAAGGTTCGCTTCACCCCTCCACTTT
CASHSTRFASPLHF
>TRBD2|TRBJ2-7|NA|TRBV28
TGTGCCAGCACCCTGACTAGCACCGCCTACGAGCAGTACTTC
CASTLTSTAYEQYF
>NA|TRBJ1-3|few|TRBV11-3
TGTGCCAGCAGCCCTCCGACAGGCCGCTCTGGAAACACCATATATTTT
CASSPPTGRSGNTIYF
>TRBD1|TRBJ1-6|few|TRBV7-8
TGTGCCAGCAGCATGGACAGGGATTCACCCCTCCACTTT
CASSMDRDSPLHF
>TRBD2|TRBJ2-5|NA|TRBV2
TGTGCCAGCAGTAAGACTAGCGGGGGAGAGACCCAGTACTTC
CASSKTSGGETQYF
>NA|TRBJ1-4|NA|TRBV30
TGTGCCTGGAGTCCGAGGGGGGGGAAGCGGACTAATGAAAAACTGTTTTTT
CAWSPRGGKRTNEKLFF
>NA|TRBJ2-7|few|TRBV11-2
TGTGCCAGCAGCTTAGATGCCTACGAGCAGTACTTC
CASSLDAYEQYF
>NA|TRBJ1-2|NA|TRBV11-3
TGTGCCAGCAGCTTAGCTCGGGCACTTAACTATGGCTACACCTTC
CASSLARALNYGYTF
>TRBD2|TRBJ2-3|once|TRBV9
TGTGCCAGCAGCGTAGAGGGTGCGGGAGGGAGCACAGATACGCAGTATTTT
CASSVEGAGGSTDTQYF
>NA|TRBJ1-1|NA|TRBV18
TGTGCCAGCTCACCACGTTTACAGGTCATGGACACTGAAGCTTTCTTT
CASSPRLQVMDTEAFF
>NA|TRBJ1-1|NA|TRBV28
TGTGCCAGCACAGACCCTGTTCACACTGAAGCTTTCTTT
CASTDPVHTEAFF
>TRBD1|TRBJ2-7|NA|TRBV18
TGTGCCAGCTCACACGGGGACAGATACGAGCAGTACTTC
CASSHGDRYEQYF
>TRBD1|TRBJ2-1|NA|TRBV2
TGTGCCAGCATGACGGGGACAGGACACTACAATGAGCAGTTCTTC
CASMTGTGHYNEQFF
>TRBD1|TRBJ2-7|NA|TRBV18
TGTGCCAGCTCACCTCGGGACAGATCTCCCTACGAGCAGTACTTC
CASSPRDRSPYEQYF
>NA|TRBJ1-2|NA|TRBV11-3
TGTGCCAGCAGCTTAGGCCGGACAGTCTTC
CASSLGRTVF
>NA|TRBJ2-7|NA|TRBV7-9
TGTGCCAGCAGCTTAGGGACAGCTACAAGGGGCGAGCAGTACTTC
CASSLGTATRGEQYF
>NA|TRBJ2-1|NA|TRBV6-5
TGTGCCAGCAGTTACTCAGGGGACATATGGTACAATGAGCAGTTCTTC
CASSYSGDIWYNEQFF
>NA|TRBJ1-6|NA|TRBV4-1
TGCGCCAGCAGCCAGAGCCCTAGCTCCTATAATTCACCCCTCCACTTT
CASSQSPSSYNSPLHF
>NA|TRBJ1-2|NA|TRBV18
TGTGCCAGCTCACCACGGGGACAAGGGGCCGTTGGCTACACCTTC
CASSPRGQGAVGYTF
>NA|TRBJ2-1|NA|TRBV13
TGTGCCAGCAGCTCCCGGGACGGAAATGAGCAGTTCTTC
CASSSRDGNEQFF
>NA|TRBJ1-5|NA|TRBV6-4
TGTGCCCGCGCGAAATCATACAATCAGCCCCAGCATTTT
CARAKSYNQPQHF
>NA|TRBJ1-1|NA|TRBV6-5
TGTGCCAGCAGTTTAATGGACAGCCAGAACACTGAAGCTTTCTTT
CASSLMDSQNTEAFF
>NA|TRBJ1-1|NA|TRBV11-3
TGTGCCAGCAGCTCCGGGAGGCTGGGGAACACTGAAGCTTTCTTT
CASSSGRLGNTEAFF
>NA|TRBJ2-7|NA|TRBV7-9
TGTGCCAGCAGCTTAGTGGCAGGCCCCTACGAGCAGTACTTC
CASSLVAGPYEQYF
>NA|TRBJ1-3|NA|TRBV19
TGTGCCAGTAGTATACTAGGTACCACCATATATTTT
CASSILGTTIYF
>NA|TRBJ1-1|NA|TRBV2
TGTGCCAGCAGTGGGGGGAGCCTGAACACTGAAGCTTTCTTT
CASSGGSLNTEAFF
>NA|TRBJ1-2|NA|TRBV5-1
TGCGCCAGCAGCTTGGGCGGCTATGGCTACACCTTC
CASSLGGYGYTF